This TCR beta chain was retrieved from a study of naive and memory T cell subsets. This clonotype was seen ten or more times. Its antigen is still unknown. Two oligonucleotides, mixed equimolar, formed the beta constant-region primer covering TRBC1 and TRBC2. A 12-nucleotide UMI and the SP2 primer were added to the cDNA 3' end by oligonucleotide ligation. The ligated cDNA underwent four PCR rounds using SP2 and nested alpha and beta constant-region primers. A single record per CDR3 protein comes from TCRdb applying MiXCR to the UMI-ligation and nested PCR reads. This sample has 130,000 to 150,000 distinct CDR3 sequences, with approximately 15% found just once. General study results and limits: Possibly reflecting memory cells re-expressing CD45RA, a few larger clonotypes occurred in naive repertoires, especially CD8. From naive to CM, EM and EMRA, diversity decreased and Gini increased.

The sequencing sample was made of naive CD4+ T cells from blood. This sequence originates from a human donor in good health.

The CDR3, as DNA: TGTGCCAGCAGCCCCCGGACAGGGGCTCGATCTAGCACAGATACGCAGTATTTT. This translates into CASSPRTGARSSTDTQYF. The chain couples TRBV6-5 to TRBJ2-3, with 9 bases matching TRBD1. This CDR3 region has 18 residues. J was trimmed by 0 bases and V by 6 bases; bases with no gene match: 13. CDR1 MNHEY and CDR2 SVGAGI come from the germline V gene.